One TCR beta chain is described in this entry. Participants classified as exposed had met a COVID-19 case within 2 weeks before study entry. This sample was included in a study of blood T cell repertoires in COVID-19. Whole-study context: COVID-19 samples, acute and convalescent, were from the United States, Italy and Spain.

The data were produced by immunoSEQ multiplex PCR, yet TCRdb's version contains in-frame clones alone and is incomplete. Found here are roughly 400,000 clones, around nine tenths of them singletons; the top ten hold 1.4% to 1.5%. V was clipped by 6 bases and J by 5 bases, with 11 bases between them. The CDR3 sequence is 13 residues long. CDR1 and CDR2 from the germline V gene are ENHRY and SYGVKD. This sequence joins TRBV10-3 and TRBJ2-1; D not resolved. The sample taken for sequencing was PBMCs or T cells enriched from blood (not recorded which). This clonotype originated in a woman aged 18-29 years who had been exposed to COVID-19. The CDR3 DNA is TGTGCCATCAGCCTTCGGGTAGACAATGAGCAGTTCTTC. Amino acids: CAISLRVDNEQFF.